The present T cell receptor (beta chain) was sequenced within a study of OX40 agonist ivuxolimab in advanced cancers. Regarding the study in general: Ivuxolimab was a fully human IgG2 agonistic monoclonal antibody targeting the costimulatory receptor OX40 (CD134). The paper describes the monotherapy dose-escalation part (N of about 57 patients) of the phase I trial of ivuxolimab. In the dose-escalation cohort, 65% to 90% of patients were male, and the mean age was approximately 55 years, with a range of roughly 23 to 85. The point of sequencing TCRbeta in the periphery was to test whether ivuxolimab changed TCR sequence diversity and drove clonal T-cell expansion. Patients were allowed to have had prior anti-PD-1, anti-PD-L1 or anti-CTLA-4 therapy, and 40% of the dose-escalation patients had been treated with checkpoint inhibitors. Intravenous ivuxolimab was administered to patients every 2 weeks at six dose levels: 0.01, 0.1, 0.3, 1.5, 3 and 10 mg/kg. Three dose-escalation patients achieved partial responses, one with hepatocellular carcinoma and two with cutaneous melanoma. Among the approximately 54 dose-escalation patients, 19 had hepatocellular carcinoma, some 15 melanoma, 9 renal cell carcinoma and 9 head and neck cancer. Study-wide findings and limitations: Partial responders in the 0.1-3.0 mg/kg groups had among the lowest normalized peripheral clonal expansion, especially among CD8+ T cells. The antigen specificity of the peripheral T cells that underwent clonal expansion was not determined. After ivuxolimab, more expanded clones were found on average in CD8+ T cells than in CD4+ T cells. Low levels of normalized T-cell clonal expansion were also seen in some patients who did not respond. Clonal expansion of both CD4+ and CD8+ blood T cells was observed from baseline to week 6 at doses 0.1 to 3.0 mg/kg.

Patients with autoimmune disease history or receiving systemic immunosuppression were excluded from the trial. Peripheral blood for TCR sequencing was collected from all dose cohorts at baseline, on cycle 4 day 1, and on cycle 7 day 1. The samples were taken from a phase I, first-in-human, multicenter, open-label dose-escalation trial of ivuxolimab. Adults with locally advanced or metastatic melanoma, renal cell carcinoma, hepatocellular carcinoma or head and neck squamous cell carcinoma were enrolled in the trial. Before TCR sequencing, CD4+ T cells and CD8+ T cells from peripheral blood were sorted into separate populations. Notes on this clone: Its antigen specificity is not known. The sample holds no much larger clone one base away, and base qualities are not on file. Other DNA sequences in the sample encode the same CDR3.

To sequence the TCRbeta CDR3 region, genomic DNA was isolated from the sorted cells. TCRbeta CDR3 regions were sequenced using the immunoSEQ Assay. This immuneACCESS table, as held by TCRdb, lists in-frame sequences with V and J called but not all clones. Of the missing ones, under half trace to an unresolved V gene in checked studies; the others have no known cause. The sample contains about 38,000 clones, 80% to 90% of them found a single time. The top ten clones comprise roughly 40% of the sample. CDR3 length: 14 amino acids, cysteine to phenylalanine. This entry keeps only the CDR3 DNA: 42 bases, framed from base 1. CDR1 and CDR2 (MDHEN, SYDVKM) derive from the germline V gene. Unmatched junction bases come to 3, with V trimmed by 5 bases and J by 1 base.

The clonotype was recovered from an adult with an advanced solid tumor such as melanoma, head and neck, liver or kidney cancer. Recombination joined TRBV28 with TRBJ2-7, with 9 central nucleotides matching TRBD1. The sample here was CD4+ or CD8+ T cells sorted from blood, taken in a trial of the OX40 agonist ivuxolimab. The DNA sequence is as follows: TGTGCCAGCAGTCCAGGACAGGGGTCCTACGAGCAGTACTTC. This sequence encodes CASSPGQGSYEQYF.